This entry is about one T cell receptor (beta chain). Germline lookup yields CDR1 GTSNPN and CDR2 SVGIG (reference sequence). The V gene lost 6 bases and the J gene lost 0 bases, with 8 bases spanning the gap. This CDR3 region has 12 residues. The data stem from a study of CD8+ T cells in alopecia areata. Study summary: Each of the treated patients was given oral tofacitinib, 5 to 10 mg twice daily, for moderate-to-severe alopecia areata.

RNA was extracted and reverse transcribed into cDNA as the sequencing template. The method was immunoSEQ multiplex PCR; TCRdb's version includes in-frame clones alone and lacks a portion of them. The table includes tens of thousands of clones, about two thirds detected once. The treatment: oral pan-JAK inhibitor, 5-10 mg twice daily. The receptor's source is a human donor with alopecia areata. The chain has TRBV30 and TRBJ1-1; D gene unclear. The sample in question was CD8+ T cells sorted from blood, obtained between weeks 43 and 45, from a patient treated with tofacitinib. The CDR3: CACADMNTEAFF. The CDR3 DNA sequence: TGTGCCTGCGCCGACATGAACACTGAAGCTTTCTTT.